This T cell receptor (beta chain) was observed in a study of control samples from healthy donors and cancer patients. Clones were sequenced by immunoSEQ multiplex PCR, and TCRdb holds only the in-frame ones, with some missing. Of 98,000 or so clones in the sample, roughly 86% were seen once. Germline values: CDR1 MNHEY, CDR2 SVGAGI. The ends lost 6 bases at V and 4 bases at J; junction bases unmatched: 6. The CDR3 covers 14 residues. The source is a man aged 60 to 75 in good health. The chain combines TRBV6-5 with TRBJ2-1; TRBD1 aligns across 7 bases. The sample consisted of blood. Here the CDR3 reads CASRDTGQYNEQFF. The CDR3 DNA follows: TGTGCCAGCAGAGACACGGGACAGTACAATGAGCAGTTCTTC.